These 20 T cell receptor beta chains share one sample of origin, sequenced in a study of Ad26.COV2.S vaccination and SARS-CoV-2 variants (dated by TCRdb to the early 2020s). Libraries were prepared through the immunoSEQ multiplex PCR assay. The immuneACCESS repertoire file appears here via TCRdb, limited to in-frame rearrangements. These files lack a portion of the clones; in checked studies, under half of the deficit traces to unresolved V genes, and the cause of the others is not known. This sample gives some 500,000 clones in total; 75% to 90% of them show up just once. About 2.7% of the sample is in the top ten clones. The sample's treatment or condition label, decoded: about 20 received Ad26.COV2.S at low or high dose, single or two shots; 5 received placebo; per-sample allocation not given. For vaccine and placebo recipients, the sequenced repertoires came from samples collected on day 63 after the first injection.

The sequenced sample was peripheral blood, obtained in a trial of Ad26.COV2.S vaccine versus placebo. Receptors were obtained from a person aged 18-60 years who received the Ad26.COV2.S COVID-19 vaccine or a placebo.

V and J are TRBV25-1 and TRBJ1-2, with a tentative D call TRBD1 (5 bases). This CDR3 spans 15 amino acids. Germline CDR1 is MGHDK and CDR2 is SYGVNS. V lost 3 bases to trimming and J lost 8 bases, with 19 bases between them. The CDR3 region has the DNA TGTGCCAGCAGTGAGGCAGGGAGTACCGTGGACGGCTACACCTTC. It translates to CASSEAGSTVDGYTF.

The V gene is TRBV14, the J gene TRBJ1-5; D unresolved. The CDR3 is made up of 13 amino acids. The germline V gene encodes CDR1 SGHDN and CDR2 FVKESK. V lost 2 bases, J lost 0 bases, and 2 bases lay in between. In DNA, the CDR3 is TGTGCCAGCAGCCAATATAGCAATCAGCCCCAGCATTTT. Encoded protein: CASSQYSNQPQHF. Filled out from reference TRBV14 and TRBJ1-5, the complete variable domain reads EAGVTQFPSHSVIEKGQTVTLRCDPISGHDNLYWYRRVMGKEIKFLLHFVKESKQDESGMPNNRFLAERTGGTYSTLKVQPAELEDSGVYFCASSQYSNQPQHFGDGTRLSIL.

About this clone: Other DNA sequences of this sample code for an identical CDR3. The gene calls are TRBV7-9 and TRBJ1-4, with D perhaps TRBD1 (5 bases). V dropped 5 bases and J dropped 8 bases, with 12 bases sitting between them. This CDR3 spans 13 amino acids. The germline V gene has CDR1 SEHNR and CDR2 FQNEAQ (reference sequence). In DNA, the CDR3 is TGTGCCAGCAGCAGGCAGGGCGGCGAAAAACTGTTTTTT. It codes for CASSRQGGEKLFF.

The chain recombines TRBV7-3 with TRBJ2-3; maybe TRBD1 (5 bases). The germline CDR1 and CDR2 sequences are SGHTA and FQGTGA. The CDR3 length is 15 residues. Trimming took off 5 bases at V and 0 bases at J, with 12 bases between the two ends. The CDR3 nucleotides are TGTGCCAGCAGCCCTAGGGGCTTCAGCACAGATACGCAGTATTTT. It codes for CASSPRGFSTDTQYF.

In DNA form, the CDR3 reads TGCAGTGCTAGTACTGAAACACACACAGATACGCAGTATTTT. This encodes CSASTETHTDTQYF. This chain connects TRBV20-1 to TRBJ2-3; D is uncertain. V was pared by 3 bases and J by 2 bases, with 12 bases between. This CDR3 comprises 14 residues. The germline CDR1 and CDR2 sequences are DFQATT and SNEGSKA (reference sequence).

This clone was counted only a few times. V is TRBV7-3 and J is TRBJ2-1, with D perhaps TRBD2 (5 bases). The CDR3 spans 13 residues. V shed 6 bases and J shed 6 bases, with 12 bases lying between them. CDR1 SGHTA and CDR2 FQGTGA come from the germline V gene. Written as DNA, the CDR3 is TGTGCCAGCAGTGATCGGACTTCCAATGAGCAGTTCTTC. This encodes CASSDRTSNEQFF.

A remark on this clone: Other DNA sequences in the same sample also yield this CDR3. The rearrangement links TRBV5-1 to TRBJ1-2; D is uncertain. Trimming cost V 1 base and J 2 bases, with 6 bases left between them. This CDR3 has 13 amino acids. CDR1 SGHRS and CDR2 YFSETQ come from the germline V gene. CDR3 sequence (DNA): TGCGCCAGCAGCTTGACTGAGAACTATGGCTACACCTTC. It yields the protein CASSLTENYGYTF.

This clone was counted a single time. The rearrangement links TRBV6-2 or TRBV6-3 to TRBJ1-6, with D maybe TRBD1 (5 bases). CDR1 and CDR2 (germline): MNHEY, SVGEGT. This CDR3 has 16 amino acids. Trimming pared 0 bases from V and 2 bases from J, leaving 8 bases between. The DNA of the CDR3 is TGTGCCAGCAGTTACTCGAGACAGACCTATAATTCACCCCTCCACTTT. It yields the protein CASSYSRQTYNSPLHF.

The chain carries TRBV4-1 and TRBJ1-5; TRBD1 aligns across 10 bases. Germline V lookup: CDR1 MGHRA, CDR2 YSYEKL. Germline trimming cut 3 bases from V and 5 bases from J; bases unmatched to any gene: 10. The CDR3 consists of 17 residues. CDR3 sequence: CASSQANRDRGDQPQHF. The CDR3 DNA reads TGCGCCAGCAGCCAGGCCAACCGGGACAGGGGTGATCAGCCCCAGCATTTT.

V gene TRBV7-3 combines with J gene TRBJ2-1, with 8 nucleotides matching TRBD1. The CDR3 sequence is 15 residues long. V lost 5 bases and J lost 3; bases outside the gene matches: 6. Germline lookup yields CDR1 SGHTA and CDR2 FQGTGA. CDR3 coding DNA: TGTGCCAGCAGCCTCCGGGACAGGAGCTACAATGAGCAGTTCTTC. This gives the protein CASSLRDRSYNEQFF. Based on the CDR3 plus reference TRBV7-3 and TRBJ2-1, the full variable domain is GAGVSQTPSNKVTEKGKYVELRCDPISGHTALYWYRQSLGQGPEFLIYFQGTGAADDSGLPNDRFFAVRPEGSVSTLKIQRTERGDSAVYLCASSLRDRSYNEQFFGPGTRLTVL.

The J gene is TRBJ2-7, the V gene TRBV3-1 (or the pseudogene TRBV3-2); 13 bases line up with TRBD2. Germline CDR1 and CDR2: LGHDT and YNNKEL (reference sequence). The CDR3 totals 14 residues. V shed 4 bases and J 5 bases; nucleotides not matched to a gene: 2. The DNA of the CDR3 is TGTGCCAGCAGCCCCGGACTAGCGGGAGACGAGCAGTACGTC. Its translation is CASSPGLAGDEQYV.

V is TRBV4-3 and J is TRBJ2-2, with 7 bases lining up with TRBD2. The junction had 5 bases not matched to a gene; V was cut back by 0 bases and J by 1 base. Germline V lookup: CDR1 LGHNA, CDR2 YSLEER. The CDR3 totals 17 residues. The CDR3 spells CASSQEGGSGNTGELFF. As DNA, the CDR3 is TGCGCCAGCAGCCAAGAGGGGGGGTCGGGGAACACCGGGGAGCTGTTTTTT.

This clone was seen just once. As DNA, the CDR3 is TGCGCCAGCCCCGGTAGGGGAGGGGGTATGAGCAATCAGCCCCAGCATTTT. It specifies CASPGRGGGMSNQPQHF. The V gene is TRBV5-1, the J gene TRBJ1-5; D may be TRBD1 (6 bases). Trimming cost V 7 bases and J 1 base, with 21 bases left between them. The CDR3 runs to 17 residues. Germline assignment: CDR1 SGHRS and CDR2 YFSETQ.

The rearrangement links TRBV2 to TRBJ2-7, with D possibly being TRBD2 (5 bases). CDR1 is SNHLY, CDR2 FYNNEI, per germline. V was pared by 5 bases and J by 1 base, with 12 bases between. The CDR3 runs 14 residues. CDR3 amino acids: CASSPIGGSYEQYF. In DNA form, the CDR3 reads TGTGCCAGCAGTCCCATAGGCGGGTCCTACGAGCAGTACTTC. Supplemented by reference TRBV2 and TRBJ2-7, the full variable domain reads EPEVTQTPSHQVTQMGQEVILRCVPISNHLYFYWYRQILGQKVEFLVSFYNNEISEKSEIFDDQFSVERPDGSNFTLKIRSTKLEDSAMYFCASSPIGGSYEQYFGPGTRLTVT.

This chain joins TRBV20-1 and TRBJ2-7; D gene ambiguous. V shed 3 bases and J shed 2 bases, with 8 bases lying between them. Germline V gives CDR1 DFQATT, CDR2 SNEGSKA (reference sequence). This CDR3 is built from 12 residues. The CDR3 protein is CSASRSAYEQYF. The CDR3 bases are TGCAGTGCTAGTAGGTCTGCCTACGAGCAGTACTTC.

This chain uses TRBV5-4 with TRBJ2-3; 14 bases map to TRBD2. The CDR3 spans 16 residues. Germline V lookup: CDR1 SGHNT, CDR2 YYREEE (reference sequence). The V gene end was trimmed by 3 bases and the J gene end by 4 bases; junction bases not matched to a gene: 4. The CDR3 DNA sequence: TGTGCCAGCAGCTGGGGACTAGCGGGAGCTCCAGATACGCAGTATTTT. The encoded protein is CASSWGLAGAPDTQYF. The full variable domain, rest sourced from reference TRBV5-4 and TRBJ2-3, is ETGVTQSPTHLIKTRGQQVTLRCSSQSGHNTVSWYQQALGQGPQFIFQYYREEENGRGNFPPRFSGLQFPNYSSELNVNALELDDSALYLCASSWGLAGAPDTQYFGPGTRLTVL.

Only a few counts were recorded for this clone. A read error may produce the germline difference seen at one junction end. The chain combines TRBV6-2 or TRBV6-3 with TRBJ1-1, with D unresolved. Germline-derived CDR1 and CDR2 are MNHEY and SVGEGT. The CDR3 is made up of 12 amino acids. The CDR3 DNA reads TGTGCCAGCAGTCACTCAACCATTAAAGCTTTCTTT. Translation: CASSHSTIKAFF.

V gene TRBV10-2 combines with J gene TRBJ2-4; D call uncertain. Looked up from germline, CDR1 is WSHSY and CDR2 is SAAADI. The CDR3 length is 11 residues. Deletions cut 5 bases from V and 8 bases from J, with 7 bases between. The CDR3 DNA follows: TGCGCCAGCAGTCCTCTTGACATTCAGTACTTC. Residues: CASSPLDIQYF.

The chain joins TRBV19 to TRBJ1-2; TRBD1 aligns across 7 bases. J was trimmed by 4 bases and V by 4 bases; bases with no gene match: 6. Germline V gene lookup returns CDR1 LNHDA and CDR2 SQIVND (reference sequence). The CDR3 consists of 14 residues. The CDR3 loop reads CASSTRQGGYGYTF. CDR3 nucleotides: TGTGCCAGTAGTACCCGACAGGGCGGCTATGGCTACACCTTC.

This chain uses TRBV10-3 with TRBJ1-4; D is ambiguous. CDR3 size: 11 residues. CDR1 is ENHRY, CDR2 SYGVKD, per germline. V dropped 8 bases and J dropped 0 bases, with 1 base sitting between them. As DNA, the CDR3 is TGTGCCATCTCAACTAATGAAAAACTGTTTTTT. The encoded protein is CAISTNEKLFF.